Included here is one T cell receptor beta chain sequence, with context. This receptor's antigen is unknown. No much larger clonotype is one base removed from it; base qualities were not supplied. The CDR3 sequence holds 11 residues, the cysteine and phenylalanine included. Only the CDR3 region is kept as DNA, spanning 33 bases read in frame from base 1. Trimming removed 5 bases from V and 11 bases from J, leaving 15 bases between the germline ends. The germline V gene (reference sequence) sets CDR1 to DFQATT and CDR2 to SNEGSKA. The sample originates from a study of vaccination and CD4 T cells after COVID-19 (dated by TCRdb to 2022 to 2024). For context, the study as a whole: Convalescent patients had a positive SARS-CoV-2 result on nasal swab PCR, and of these patients, several had mild disease and one had severe disease. In the convalescent cohort there were six males and four females, among whom were two Hispanic individuals, seven Caucasians, two Asians and one multiracial person. Two doses of either the Pfizer-BioNTech BNT162b2 vaccine (n=8) or the Moderna mRNA-1273 vaccine (n=2) were administered to participants. Post-COVID blood samples from convalescent patients were collected a median of around 110 days after diagnosis, with a range of roughly 30 to 170 days. Post-vaccine blood samples were taken a median of about 72 days after the second vaccine dose, with a range of roughly 13 to 250 days. For stimulating the cultures, overlapping spike peptide pools were used, derived from SARS-CoV-2 as well as from the common cold coronaviruses HCoV-NL63, HCoV-OC43 and HCoV-229E. Control cultures received a CEFX viral epitope pool as the positive control, an HIV-1 Nef peptide pool as the negative control, or no peptide. In under twelve COVID-19 convalescent patients and a handful of infection-naive healthy vaccine recipients, researchers compared the spike-specific CD4+ TCR repertoire from before mRNA vaccination with the repertoire from after.

General conclusions and limits of the study: In convalescent patients, a median approximately 90% of post-vaccine SARS-CoV-2-reactive clones were detected only after vaccination, suggesting vaccine-specific priming. Of the vaccine-specific clones found in convalescent patients, nearly all (304 of 307) were mono-reactive for SARS-CoV-2 spike instead of being cross-reactive with common cold coronaviruses. The median count of SARS-CoV-2-reactive clonotypes went up from roughly 21 after infection to 30 to 40 after vaccination, although the change was not significant. The study included relatively few convalescent patients and did not analyze early timepoints after natural infection.

The library was produced with PCR. DNA from cultured CD4+ T cells underwent TCR sequencing with the Oncomine TCR Beta short-read assay at the Johns Hopkins FTIC core. The QIAamp micro DNA kit was used to extract genomic DNA from the cultured CD4+ T cells. Oncomine TCR Beta libraries made from cultured CD4+ T cells were pooled using unique dual indexes and sequenced on an Illumina iSeq 100. In the paper's pipeline: Non-productive sequences were removed, and CDR3s that did not start with C, did not end with F or W, or were shorter than 7 amino acids were discarded. Antigen-specific clonotypes were identified with the MANAFEST web application by comparing peptide-stimulated wells with reference and other culture wells. To be called positive, a clone needed an FDR below 0.05, an odds ratio above 5, and a productive frequency above 0.1% in at least two of three replicate wells. Cross-reactive clonotypes were defined as significantly expanded in both SARS-CoV-2 spike wells and at least one common cold coronavirus spike condition. Levenshtein distances (stringdist) and unrooted phylogenetic trees (ape) in R version 3.6.1 were used to assess CDR3 homology. The public reads were reprocessed in TCRdb via fastp at Q25 and MiXCR, keeping in-frame beta chains. Each CDR3 protein gets just one entry, which takes the most common genes and DNA from the rows behind it. The V and J calls follow TCRdb's processing rather than the paper's. Recorded for this sample are 9,500 to 15,000 distinct CDR3 sequences; about two thirds of them occurred a single time. The top ten constitute 9.1% of the sample.

This specimen's treatment or condition label, per the study, means: approximately nine-day PBMC culture with coronavirus spike peptide pools or control peptides (ViraFEST assay). The study used the ViraFEST assay, which expanded antigen-specific T cells with peptide pools and then identified expanded clonotypes by TCR sequencing. The convalescent patients' positive SARS-CoV-2 PCR tests fell between March and December 2020, which was before the Alpha, Beta and Delta variants emerged in the United States. PBMCs were cultured at two million per well in IMDM supplemented with roughly 5.2% human AB serum and about 10 IU/ml IL-2, with approximately 11 ug/ml peptide pools added. On days 3 and 7, half of the culture medium was replaced with fresh IL-2-containing medium. After about 11 days of culture, CD4+ T cells were isolated by negative selection using the EasySep CD4+ T cell isolation kit. Ficoll-Paque Plus gradient centrifugation was used to isolate PBMCs from whole blood, and the isolated PBMCs were then either used fresh or cryopreserved at -140C. Culture conditions were generally each tested in triplicate wells.

The chain joins TRBV20-1 to TRBJ1-2; the D gene is perhaps TRBD1, from 6 matching bases. This receptor was identified in a human donor who had recovered from COVID-19. The sequenced sample consisted of CD4+ T cells from blood, cultured in vitro. The DNA sequence is as follows: TGCAGTGCTTGGTTACAGGGCCCATACACCTTC. The translation is CSAWLQGPYTF.